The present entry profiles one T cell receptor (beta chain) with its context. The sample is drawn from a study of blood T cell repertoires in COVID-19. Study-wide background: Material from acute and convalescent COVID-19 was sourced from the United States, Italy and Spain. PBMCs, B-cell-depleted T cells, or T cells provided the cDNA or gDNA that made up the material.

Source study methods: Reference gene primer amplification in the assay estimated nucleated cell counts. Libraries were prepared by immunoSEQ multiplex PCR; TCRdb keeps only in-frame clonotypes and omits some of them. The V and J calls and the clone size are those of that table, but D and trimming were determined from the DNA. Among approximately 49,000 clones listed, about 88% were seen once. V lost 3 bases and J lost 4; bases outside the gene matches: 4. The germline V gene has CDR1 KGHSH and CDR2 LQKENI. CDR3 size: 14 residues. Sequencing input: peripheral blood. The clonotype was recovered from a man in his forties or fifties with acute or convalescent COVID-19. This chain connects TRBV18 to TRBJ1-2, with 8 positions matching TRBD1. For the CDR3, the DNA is TGTGCCAGCTCACCTGGACAGGGATCCTATGGCTACACCTTC. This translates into CASSPGQGSYGYTF.